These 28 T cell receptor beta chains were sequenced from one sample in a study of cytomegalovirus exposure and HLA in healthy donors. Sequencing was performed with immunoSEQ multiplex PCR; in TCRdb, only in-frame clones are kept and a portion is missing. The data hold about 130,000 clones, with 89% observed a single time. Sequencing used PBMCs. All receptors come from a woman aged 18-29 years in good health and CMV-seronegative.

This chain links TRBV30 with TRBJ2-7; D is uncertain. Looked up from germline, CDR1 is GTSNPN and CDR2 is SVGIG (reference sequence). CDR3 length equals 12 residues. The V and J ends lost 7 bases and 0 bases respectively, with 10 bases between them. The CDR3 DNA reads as TGTGCCTCCAAAGAGAGCTCCTACGAGCAGTACTTC. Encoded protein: CASKESSYEQYF.

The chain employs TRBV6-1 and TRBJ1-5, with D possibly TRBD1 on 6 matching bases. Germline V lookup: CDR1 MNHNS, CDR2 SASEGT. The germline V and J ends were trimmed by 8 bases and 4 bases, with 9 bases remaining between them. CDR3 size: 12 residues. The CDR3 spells CASQGWNQPQHF. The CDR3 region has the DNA TGTGCCAGCCAGGGGTGGAATCAGCCCCAGCATTTT.

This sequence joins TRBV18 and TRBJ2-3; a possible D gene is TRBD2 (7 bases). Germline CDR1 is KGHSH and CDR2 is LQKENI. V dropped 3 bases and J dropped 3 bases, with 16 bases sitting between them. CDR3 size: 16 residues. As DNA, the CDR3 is TGTGCCAGCTCACCCCAACAGGGAGGGGGTACAGATACGCAGTATTTT. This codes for CASSPQQGGGTDTQYF.

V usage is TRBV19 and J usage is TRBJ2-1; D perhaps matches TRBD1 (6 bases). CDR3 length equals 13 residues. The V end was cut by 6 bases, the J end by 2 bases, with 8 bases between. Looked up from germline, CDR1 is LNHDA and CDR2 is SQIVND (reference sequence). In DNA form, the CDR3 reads TGTGCCAGTAGGCAGGGGCCCTACAATGAGCAGTTCTTC. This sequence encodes CASRQGPYNEQFF.

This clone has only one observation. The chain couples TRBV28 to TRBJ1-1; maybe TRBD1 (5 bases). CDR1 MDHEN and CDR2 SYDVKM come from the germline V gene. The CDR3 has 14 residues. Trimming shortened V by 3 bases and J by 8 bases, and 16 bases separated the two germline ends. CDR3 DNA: TGTGCCAGCAGTTTGGTCCTACAGGCCCGAGAAGCTTTCTTT. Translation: CASSLVLQAREAFF.

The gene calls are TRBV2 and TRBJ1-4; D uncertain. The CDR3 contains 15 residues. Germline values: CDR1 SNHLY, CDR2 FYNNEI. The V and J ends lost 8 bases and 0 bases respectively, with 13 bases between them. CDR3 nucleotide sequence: TGTGCCAGCGCCAGGCTTAGTTCAACTAATGAAAAACTGTTTTTT. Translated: CASARLSSTNEKLFF.

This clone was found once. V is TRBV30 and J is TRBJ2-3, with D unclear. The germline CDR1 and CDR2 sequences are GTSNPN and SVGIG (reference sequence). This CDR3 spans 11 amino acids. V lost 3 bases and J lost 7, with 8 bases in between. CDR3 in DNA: TGTGCCTGGAGGTCGGGTTATACGCAGTATTTT. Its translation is CAWRSGYTQYF.

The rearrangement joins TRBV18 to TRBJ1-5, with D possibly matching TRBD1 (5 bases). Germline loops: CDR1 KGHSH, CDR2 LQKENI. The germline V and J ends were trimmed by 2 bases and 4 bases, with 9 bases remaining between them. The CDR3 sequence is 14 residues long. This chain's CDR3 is CASSPEGVNQPQHF. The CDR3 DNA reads TGTGCCAGCTCACCAGAAGGGGTGAATCAGCCCCAGCATTTT.

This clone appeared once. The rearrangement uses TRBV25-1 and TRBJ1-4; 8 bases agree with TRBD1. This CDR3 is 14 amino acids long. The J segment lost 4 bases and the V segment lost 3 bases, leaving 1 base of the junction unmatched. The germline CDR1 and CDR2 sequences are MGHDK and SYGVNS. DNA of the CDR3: TGTGCCAGCAGTGACGACAGGGGTAATGAAAAACTGTTTTTT. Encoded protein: CASSDDRGNEKLFF.

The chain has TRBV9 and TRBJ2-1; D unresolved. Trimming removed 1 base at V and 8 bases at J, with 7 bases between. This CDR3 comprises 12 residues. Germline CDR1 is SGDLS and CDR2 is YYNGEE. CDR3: CASSVSVYEQFF. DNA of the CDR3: TGTGCCAGCAGCGTATCTGTCTATGAGCAGTTCTTC.

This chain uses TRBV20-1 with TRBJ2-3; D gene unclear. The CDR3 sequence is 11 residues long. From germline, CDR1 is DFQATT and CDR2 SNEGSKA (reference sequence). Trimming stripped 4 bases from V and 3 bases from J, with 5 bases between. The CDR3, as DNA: TGCAGTGCTATCAGGACAGATACGCAGTATTTT. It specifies CSAIRTDTQYF.

This CDR3 is CASSMWDRGYEQFF. The DNA of the CDR3 is TGTGCCAGCAGCATGTGGGACAGGGGCTATGAGCAGTTCTTC. V usage is TRBV13 and J usage is TRBJ2-1, with TRBD1 matching 10 bases. V dropped 5 bases and J dropped 8; count of bases not matched to a gene: 6. The CDR3 contains 14 residues. Germline V lookup: CDR1 PRHDT, CDR2 FYEKMQ (reference sequence).

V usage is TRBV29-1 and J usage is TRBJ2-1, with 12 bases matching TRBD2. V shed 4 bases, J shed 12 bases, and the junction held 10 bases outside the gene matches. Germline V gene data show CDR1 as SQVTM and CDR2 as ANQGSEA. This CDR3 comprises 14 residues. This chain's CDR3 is CSVVALAGGGSQFF. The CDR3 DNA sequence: TGCAGCGTTGTCGCCCTAGCGGGAGGGGGTTCGCAGTTCTTC.

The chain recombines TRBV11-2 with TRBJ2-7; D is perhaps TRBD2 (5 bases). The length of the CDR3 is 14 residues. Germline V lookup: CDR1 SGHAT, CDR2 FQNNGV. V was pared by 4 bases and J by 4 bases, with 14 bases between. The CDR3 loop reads CASSSTRLVYEQYF. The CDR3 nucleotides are TGTGCCAGCAGCTCTACTAGGTTGGTTTACGAGCAGTACTTC.

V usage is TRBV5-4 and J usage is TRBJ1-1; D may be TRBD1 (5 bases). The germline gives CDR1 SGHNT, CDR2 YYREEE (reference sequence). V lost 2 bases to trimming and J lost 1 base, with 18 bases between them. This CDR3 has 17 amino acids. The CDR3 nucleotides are TGTGCCAGCAGCTTTGGGACGGGGGTGGTGGGGAACACTGAAGCTTTCTTT. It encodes CASSFGTGVVGNTEAFF.

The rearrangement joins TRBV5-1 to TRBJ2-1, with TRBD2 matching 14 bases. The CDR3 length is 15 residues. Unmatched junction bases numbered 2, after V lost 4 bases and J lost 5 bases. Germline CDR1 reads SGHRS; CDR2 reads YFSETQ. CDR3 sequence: CASSGTSGSNNEQFF. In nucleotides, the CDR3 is TGCGCCAGCAGCGGGACTAGCGGGAGCAACAATGAGCAGTTCTTC. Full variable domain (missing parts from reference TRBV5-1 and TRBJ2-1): KAGVTQTPRYLIKTRGQQVTLSCSPISGHRSVSWYQQTPGQGLQFLFEYFSETQRNKGNFPGRFSGRQFSNSRSEMNVSTLELGDSALYLCASSGTSGSNNEQFFGPGTRLTVL.

The CDR3 spells CASRPTGQETQYF. In DNA, the CDR3 is TGTGCCAGCAGACCGACAGGGCAAGAGACCCAGTACTTC. This chain uses TRBV6-5 with TRBJ2-5; TRBD1 matches 7 bases. V was pared by 6 bases and J by 2 bases, with 3 bases of the junction left unmatched. The CDR3 runs 13 residues. Germline V gene data show CDR1 as MNHEY and CDR2 as SVGAGI.

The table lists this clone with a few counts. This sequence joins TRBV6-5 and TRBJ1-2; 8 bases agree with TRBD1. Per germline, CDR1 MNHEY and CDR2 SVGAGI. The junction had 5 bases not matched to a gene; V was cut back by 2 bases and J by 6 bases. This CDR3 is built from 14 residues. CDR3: CASSYKGTGDGYTF. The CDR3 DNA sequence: TGTGCCAGCAGTTACAAGGGGACAGGAGATGGCTACACCTTC.

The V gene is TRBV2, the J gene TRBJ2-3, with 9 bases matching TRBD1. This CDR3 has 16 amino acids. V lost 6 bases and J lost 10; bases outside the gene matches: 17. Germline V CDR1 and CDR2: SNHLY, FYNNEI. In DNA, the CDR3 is TGTGCCAGCAGCAAACCGGGACAGGGCGAGCTCGGGGCGCAGTATTTT. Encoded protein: CASSKPGQGELGAQYF.

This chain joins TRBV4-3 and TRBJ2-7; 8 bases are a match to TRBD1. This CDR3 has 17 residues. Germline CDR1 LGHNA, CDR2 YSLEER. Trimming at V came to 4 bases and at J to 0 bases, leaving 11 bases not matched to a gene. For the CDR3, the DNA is TGCGCCAGCAGCCCAGTCCCGGGACAGGACTTCTCCTACGAGCAGTACTTC. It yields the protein CASSPVPGQDFSYEQYF.

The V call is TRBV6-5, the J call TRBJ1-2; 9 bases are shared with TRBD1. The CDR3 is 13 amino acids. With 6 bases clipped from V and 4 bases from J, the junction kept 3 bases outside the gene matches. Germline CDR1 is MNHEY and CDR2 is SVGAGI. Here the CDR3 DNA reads TGTGCCAGCAGAGGACAGGGGCTCTATGGCTACACCTTC. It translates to CASRGQGLYGYTF.

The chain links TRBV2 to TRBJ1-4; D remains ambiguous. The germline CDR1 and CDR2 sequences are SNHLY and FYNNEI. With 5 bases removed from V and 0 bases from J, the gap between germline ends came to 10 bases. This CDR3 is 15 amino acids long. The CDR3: CASSTSGATNEKLFF. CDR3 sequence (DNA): TGTGCCAGCAGTACTTCCGGAGCAACTAATGAAAAACTGTTTTTT. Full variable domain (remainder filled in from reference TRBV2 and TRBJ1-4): EPEVTQTPSHQVTQMGQEVILRCVPISNHLYFYWYRQILGQKVEFLVSFYNNEISEKSEIFDDQFSVERPDGSNFTLKIRSTKLEDSAMYFCASSTSGATNEKLFFGSGTQLSVL.

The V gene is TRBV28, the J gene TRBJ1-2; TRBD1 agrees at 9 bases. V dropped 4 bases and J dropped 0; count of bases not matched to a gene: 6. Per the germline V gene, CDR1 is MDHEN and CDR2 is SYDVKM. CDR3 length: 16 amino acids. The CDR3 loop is CASSSLGQGTNYGYTF. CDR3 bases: TGTGCCAGCAGTTCCTTAGGACAGGGGACTAACTATGGCTACACCTTC.

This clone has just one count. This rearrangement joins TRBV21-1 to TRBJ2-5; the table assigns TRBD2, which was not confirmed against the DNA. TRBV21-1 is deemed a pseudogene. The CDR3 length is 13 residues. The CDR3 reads CASRRVLQETQYF. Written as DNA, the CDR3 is TGTGCCAGCAGGCGGGTCCTTCAAGAGACCCAGTACTTC.

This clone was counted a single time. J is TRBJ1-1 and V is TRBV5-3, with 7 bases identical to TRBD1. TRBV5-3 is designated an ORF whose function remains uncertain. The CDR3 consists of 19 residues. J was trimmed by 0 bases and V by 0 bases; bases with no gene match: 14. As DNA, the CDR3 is TGTGCCAGAAGCTTGGGTTTCAGGGGGTGGTTGGACATGAACACTGAAGCTTTCTTT. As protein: CARSLGFRGWLDMNTEAFF.

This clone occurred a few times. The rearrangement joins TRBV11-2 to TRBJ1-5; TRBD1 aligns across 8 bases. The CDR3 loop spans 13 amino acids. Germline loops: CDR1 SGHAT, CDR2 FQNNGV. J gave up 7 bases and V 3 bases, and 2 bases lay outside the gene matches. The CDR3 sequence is CASSLDREQPQHF. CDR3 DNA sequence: TGTGCCAGCAGCTTGGACAGGGAACAGCCCCAGCATTTT.

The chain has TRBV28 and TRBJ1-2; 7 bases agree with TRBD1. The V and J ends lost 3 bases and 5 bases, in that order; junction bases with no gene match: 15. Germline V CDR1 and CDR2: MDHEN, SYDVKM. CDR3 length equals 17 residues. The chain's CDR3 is CASSFRKLGGAIYGYTF. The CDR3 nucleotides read TGTGCCAGCAGTTTCCGCAAGTTAGGGGGCGCAATTTATGGCTACACCTTC.

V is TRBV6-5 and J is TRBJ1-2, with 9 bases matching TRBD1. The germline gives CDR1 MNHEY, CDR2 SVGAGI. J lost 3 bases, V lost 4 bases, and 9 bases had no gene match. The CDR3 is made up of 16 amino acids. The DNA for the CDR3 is TGTGCCAGCAGTTGGCCCGCGGGACAGGGCCACTATGGCTACACCTTC. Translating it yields CASSWPAGQGHYGYTF.